These 31 T cell receptor beta chains share one sample of origin, sequenced in a study of T cells in Graves' hyperthyroidism and ophthalmopathy. Amplification of TCR beta CDR3 regions was performed using RNA transcripts as template. RT-PCR in the first round (using the HTBI primer set) targeted the TCR CDR3. Via MiXCR, TCRdb re-called the multiplex PCR reads, giving one row per CDR3 protein. The profile shows about 570,000 distinct CDR3 sequences, around 45% of them singletons. The sample was peripheral blood or thyroid tissue (not recorded which). These TCRs come from an adult woman with Graves' disease, either hyperthyroidism or ophthalmopathy (not recorded which).

As to this clonotype: A read error may be the cause here, since a much bigger clone is one base away. The V call is TRBV4-1, the J call TRBJ2-7; TRBD2 aligns across 9 bases. This CDR3 is 15 amino acids long. Looked up from germline, CDR1 is MGHRA and CDR2 is YSYEKL. In nucleotides, the CDR3 is TGCACCAGCAGCCAAGAGCGGGAGGTTATCTACGAGCAGTACTTC. Its protein product is CTSSQEREVIYEQYF.

Note on this clonotype: The junction and the germline gene differ at one end; a read error may be behind it. J is TRBJ2-5 and V is TRBV12-3 or TRBV12-4; possibly TRBD1 or TRBD2 for D (5 bases each). The length of the CDR3 is 13 residues. The CDR3 region has the DNA TGTGCCAGCAGTTCAATCAAACGAGGGACGCGCCTTTTC. It translates to CASSSIKRGTRLF.

The rearrangement uses TRBV20-1 and TRBJ1-2, with D unclear. The germline V and J ends were trimmed by 3 bases and 1 base, with 9 bases remaining between them. The germline V gene encodes CDR1 DFQATT and CDR2 SNEGSKA (reference sequence). The CDR3 is made up of 13 amino acids. The DNA of the CDR3 is TGCAGTGCTAGCCCGCTCGGTAACTATGGCTACACCTTC. As protein: CSASPLGNYGYTF.

This clonotype was detected only a few times. V gene TRBV29-1 combines with J gene TRBJ1-3, with D perhaps matching TRBD1 (6 bases). This CDR3 contains 14 residues. The V gene lost 7 bases and the J gene lost 4 bases, with 17 bases spanning the gap. Germline loops: CDR1 SQVTM, CDR2 ANQGSEA. The CDR3 DNA follows: TGCAGCGCCCGGGGTGAGACAGGCGGAAACACCATATATTTT. It codes for CSARGETGGNTIYF. Supplemented by reference TRBV29-1 and TRBJ1-3, the full variable domain reads SAVISQKPSRDICQRGTSLTIQCQVDSQVTMMFWYRQQPGQSLTLIATANQGSEATYESGFVIDKFPISRPNLTFSTLTVSNMSPEDSSIYLCSARGETGGNTIYFGEGSWLTVV.

The chain couples TRBV29-1 to TRBJ1-3; D uncertain. This CDR3 region has 12 residues. The V end lost 4 bases, the J end lost 0 bases, and 4 bases lay between the germline ends. CDR1 is SQVTM, CDR2 ANQGSEA, per germline. CDR3 region: CSVAGSGNTIYF. DNA of the CDR3: TGCAGCGTTGCCGGCTCTGGAAACACCATATATTTT. The full variable domain, with the rest looked up from reference TRBV29-1 and TRBJ1-3, is SAVISQKPSRDICQRGTSLTIQCQVDSQVTMMFWYRQQPGQSLTLIATANQGSEATYESGFVIDKFPISRPNLTFSTLTVSNMSPEDSSIYLCSVAGSGNTIYFGEGSWLTVV.

With regard to this clonotype: Germline and junction disagree at one end, which may indicate a read error. The genes are TRBV7-3 and TRBJ2-2, with 8 bases fitting TRBD2. The CDR3 runs to 16 residues. Germline CDR1 and CDR2: SGHTA and FQGTGA. The CDR3 bases are TGCGCCAGCAGCTTGGCGATAGCGGGAAACACCGGGGAGCTGTTTTTT. Translating it yields CASSLAIAGNTGELFF.

In this sample, this clonotype turned up many times. The chain uses TRBV25-1 and TRBJ1-1; no clear D gene. CDR1 is MGHDK and CDR2 is SYGVNS in the germline V gene. CDR3 size: 12 residues. V gave up 6 bases and J gave up 4 bases, with 9 bases separating them. The CDR3 DNA sequence: TGTGCCAGCAGCCCCCTCGGCACTGAAGCTTTCTTT. This encodes CASSPLGTEAFF.

V usage is TRBV12-3 or TRBV12-4 and J usage is TRBJ2-5; either TRBD1 or TRBD2 may supply D (5 bases each). V gave up 8 bases and J gave up 9 bases, with 22 bases separating them. This CDR3 region has 14 residues. This CDR3 reads CASQLTGLGQPQYF. The CDR3 DNA reads TGTGCCAGCCAGTTAACAGGACTGGGGCAGCCCCAGTACTTC.

This CDR3 is CSARVNRNEAFF. The CDR3 DNA follows: TGCAGTGCTAGGGTTAACAGGAATGAAGCTTTCTTT. The rearrangement uses TRBV20-1 and TRBJ1-1, with D tentatively TRBD1 (5 bases). CDR3 size: 12 residues. Germline V gene data show CDR1 as DFQATT and CDR2 as SNEGSKA (reference sequence). V was pared by 3 bases and J by 7 bases, with 12 bases between.

The chain combines TRBV2 with TRBJ1-5; D is uncertain. This CDR3 is 16 amino acids long. Germline V CDR1 and CDR2: SNHLY, FYNNEI. Trimming stripped 6 bases from V and 11 bases from J, with 26 bases between. In DNA form, the CDR3 reads TGTGCCAGCAGGGAAAGCATAGCGGGAGAGCGGGAGACCCAGCATTTT. Its translation is CASRESIAGERETQHF.

CDR3 coding DNA: TGTGCCAGCAGCTTGTACGGGACAGCCTATGAAAAACTGTTTTTT. Translated, it gives CASSLYGTAYEKLFF. The chain combines TRBV7-9 with TRBJ1-4, with TRBD1 identical over 7 bases. This CDR3 has 15 residues. The J segment lost 6 bases and the V segment lost 3 bases, leaving 7 bases of the junction unmatched. Germline loops: CDR1 SEHNR, CDR2 FQNEAQ (reference sequence).

The chain combines TRBV29-1 with TRBJ1-1, with D perhaps matching TRBD1 (5 bases). V lost 6 bases, J lost 6 bases, and 23 bases lay in between. Per germline, CDR1 SQVTM and CDR2 ANQGSEA. This CDR3 has 15 residues. The DNA of the CDR3 is TGCAGCGTAAGCACGACGGGGCTTACTAGGGCTGAAGCTTTCTTT. Its protein product is CSVSTTGLTRAEAFF.

This clonotype was seen repeatedly, ten times or more. This chain uses TRBV7-2 with TRBJ2-7; 8 bases fit TRBD1. This CDR3 has 15 amino acids. The J segment lost 0 bases and the V segment lost 4 bases, leaving 5 bases of the junction unmatched. From germline, CDR1 is SGHTA and CDR2 FQGNSA. The CDR3 here is CASSSAGGLSYEQYF. The CDR3 bases are TGTGCCAGCAGCTCGGCAGGGGGCCTCTCCTACGAGCAGTACTTC.

Worth noting for this clonotype: It may be a read error: a sequence one base away is much more abundant. The V call is TRBV5-1, the J call TRBJ2-2; D remains ambiguous. Deletions cut 0 bases from V and 3 bases from J, with 9 bases between. This CDR3 contains 15 residues. CDR1 and CDR2 from the germline V gene are SGHRS and YFSETQ. CDR3 sequence: CASSLAVLDTGELFF. CDR3 DNA: TGCGCCAGCAGCTTGGCCGTACTGGACACCGGGGAGCTGTTTTTT.

This clonotype was observed many times. The genes are TRBV12-3 or TRBV12-4 and TRBJ1-6; D remains ambiguous. CDR3 length equals 12 residues. Trimming shortened V by 2 bases and J by 8 bases, and 4 bases separated the two germline ends. CDR3 residues: CASSLIDSPLHF. In DNA, the CDR3 is TGTGCCAGCAGTTTAATAGATTCACCCCTCCACTTT.

The chain has TRBV2 and TRBJ1-1; D unresolved. The CDR3 has 13 amino acids. Germline lookup yields CDR1 SNHLY and CDR2 FYNNEI. Trimming shortened V by 2 bases and J by 1 base, and 5 bases separated the two germline ends. The CDR3 DNA follows: TGTGCCAGCAGTGAAAGCCCGAACACTGAAGCTTTCTTT. It specifies CASSESPNTEAFF.

This clonotype has a count of ten or more. V usage is TRBV7-9 and J usage is TRBJ1-2; 10 nucleotides agree with TRBD1. This CDR3 has 13 residues. V shed 5 bases and J 8 bases; nucleotides not matched to a gene: 5. Germline loops: CDR1 SEHNR, CDR2 FQNEAQ (reference sequence). CDR3 DNA sequence: TGTGCCAGCAGCCCGACAGGGGGCCAGGGCTACACCTTC. It is translated as CASSPTGGQGYTF.

Only a few counts were recorded for this clonotype. The chain links TRBV7-9 to TRBJ1-1, with D tentatively TRBD1 (5 bases). The CDR3 sequence is 15 residues long. Trimming removed 4 bases at V and 1 base at J, with 13 bases between. The germline gives CDR1 SEHNR, CDR2 FQNEAQ (reference sequence). The CDR3 DNA is TGTGCCAGCAGCTCGGGACCCATGGGGAACACTGAAGCTTTCTTT. It is translated as CASSSGPMGNTEAFF.

This clonotype was counted only a few times. V and J are TRBV7-3 and TRBJ2-1; TRBD2 agrees at 10 bases. The V and J ends lost 5 bases and 9 bases, in that order; junction bases with no gene match: 7. The CDR3 has 14 residues. From germline, CDR1 is SGHTA and CDR2 FQGTGA. The DNA of the CDR3 is TGTGCCAGCAGCGCTAGCGGGAGCCAGAGTGAGCAGTTCTTC. It is translated as CASSASGSQSEQFF.

This clonotype has ten or more counts. The gene calls are TRBV4-1 and TRBJ1-2, with D uncertain. This CDR3 has 15 residues. V was cut by 4 bases and J by 2 bases, with 14 bases left in between. The V gene's germline CDR1 is MGHRA and CDR2 YSYEKL. Here the CDR3 DNA reads TGCGCCAGCAGCCTAAGCTACAGCGGAAACTATGGCTACACCTTC. Its protein product is CASSLSYSGNYGYTF.

This clonotype was recorded a few times. The rearrangement uses TRBV24-1 and TRBJ2-3; D gene ambiguous. The CDR3 length is 17 residues. Germline V gene lookup returns CDR1 KGHDR and CDR2 SFDVKD. The V gene lost 4 bases and the J gene lost 0 bases, with 16 bases spanning the gap. CDR3 in DNA: TGTGCCACCAGTGACCCCTCAACCGGGCCTAGCACAGATACGCAGTATTTT. Encoded protein: CATSDPSTGPSTDTQYF.

The chain has TRBV7-9 and TRBJ1-5; the D is unclear. The CDR3 has 11 residues. Germline V gene data show CDR1 as SEHNR and CDR2 as FQNEAQ (reference sequence). Trimming stripped 6 bases from V and 7 bases from J, with 7 bases between. Here the CDR3 DNA reads TGTGCCAGCAGATGGAACCAGCCCCAGCATTTT. Protein sequence: CASRWNQPQHF.

This clonotype has a count of ten or more. This sequence joins TRBV6-2 or TRBV6-3 and TRBJ2-5, with D possibly being TRBD1 (5 bases). V was pared by 5 bases and J by 4 bases, with 8 bases between. The germline V gene has CDR1 MNHEY and CDR2 SVGEGT. CDR3 length equals 12 residues. CDR3 sequence: CASSSRVETQYF. In nucleotides, the CDR3 is TGTGCCAGCAGTAGCAGGGTAGAGACCCAGTACTTC.

This chain connects TRBV6-4 to TRBJ2-1, with 8 bases that match TRBD2. V shed 3 bases, J shed 7 bases, and the junction held 8 bases outside the gene matches. CDR3 size: 15 residues. Germline assignment: CDR1 MRHNA and CDR2 SNTAGT. The CDR3 DNA reads as TGTGCCAGCAGTGAGAGCGGGGGAGGGGTGAATGAGCAGTTCTTC. It encodes CASSESGGGVNEQFF.

The chain joins TRBV24-1 to TRBJ2-5; TRBD2 matches 8 bases. Germline V gene lookup returns CDR1 KGHDR and CDR2 SFDVKD. Trimming cost V 3 bases and J 4 bases; bases outside gene matches: 6. CDR3 length: 15 residues. CDR3 amino acids: CATSDDGAGGETQYF. The CDR3 DNA reads TGTGCCACCAGTGATGATGGGGCGGGAGGAGAGACCCAGTACTTC.

The chain is built from TRBV19 and TRBJ1-5; D perhaps matches TRBD1 (6 bases). CDR1 LNHDA and CDR2 SQIVND come from the germline V gene (reference sequence). V gave up 8 bases and J gave up 7 bases, with 12 bases separating them. The CDR3 contains 12 residues. The CDR3 DNA follows: TGTGCCAGTTATGGGGGGCAACAGCCCCAGCATTTT. Translation: CASYGGQQPQHF.

As for this clonotype: One end of the junction varies from germline; a read error may be responsible. The J gene is TRBJ2-2, the V gene TRBV7-3; tentative D call: TRBD2 (7 bases). The CDR3 has 15 amino acids. Germline V gene lookup returns CDR1 SGHTA and CDR2 FQGTGA. For the CDR3, the DNA is TGTGCCAGCAGCCTGCGCGGGGGAGGGGACAATGAGCAGTTTTTT. As protein: CASSLRGGGDNEQFF.

The gene calls are TRBV24-1 and TRBJ2-7, with D maybe TRBD2 (5 bases). The end of the DNA is better explained by TRBJ2-5, so the J call may be wrong. In germline, CDR1 is KGHDR, CDR2 SFDVKD. The CDR3 covers 16 residues. The CDR3 spells CATSARGRRSAETQYF. DNA for the CDR3: TGTGCCACCAGTGCTAGAGGGCGTAGGAGTGCGGAGACCCAGTACTTC.

At least ten counts were recorded for this clonotype. The chain is built from TRBV3-1 and TRBJ1-2; D is unresolved. Germline V gives CDR1 LGHDT, CDR2 YNNKEL (reference sequence). This CDR3 is 14 amino acids long. Trimming took off 2 bases at V and 5 bases at J, with 12 bases between the two ends. Written as DNA, the CDR3 is TGTGCCAGCAGCCAATATAAGGGTGCATATGGCTACACCTTC. Its protein product is CASSQYKGAYGYTF.

The rearrangement links TRBV10-3 to TRBJ2-7, with no clear D. V shed 8 bases and J shed 4 bases, with 12 bases lying between them. The CDR3 is 12 amino acids. The germline V gene encodes CDR1 ENHRY and CDR2 SYGVKD. DNA for the CDR3: TGTGCCATCGGCTCACCCGATTACGAGCAGTACTTC. Protein product: CAIGSPDYEQYF.

This clonotype was counted at least ten times. This chain joins TRBV5-1 and TRBJ1-2; D possibly corresponds to TRBD1 (5 bases). There are 15 residues in the CDR3. The V and J ends lost 4 bases and 3 bases respectively, with 16 bases between them. Germline-derived CDR1 and CDR2 are SGHRS and YFSETQ. CDR3 sequence (DNA): TGCGCCAGCAGCCTTGTGGCAGGGTCGGACTATGGCTACACCTTC. Translated, it gives CASSLVAGSDYGYTF.